Sequencing of this TCR beta chain was carried out in a study of cytomegalovirus exposure and HLA in healthy donors. Study observations and caveats: Several V segments, TRBV6-2 and TRBV6-3 among them, could not be told apart and were dropped. It was reported that the classifier diagnosed cytomegalovirus status with high specificity and sensitivity in both the original and validation cohorts. Associated with cytomegalovirus, according to the listing, were about 160 TCR beta chains.

PCR employed 60 Vbeta and 13 Jbeta primers. The method was immunoSEQ multiplex PCR; TCRdb's version includes in-frame clones alone and lacks a portion of them. The table includes about 150,000 clones, 81% detected once. Trimming left V 6 bases short and J 1 base short, with 10 bases between. CDR3 size: 14 residues. Germline lookup yields CDR1 SNHLY and CDR2 FYNNEI. With regard to this clone: Antigen unknown.

This receptor was taken from a man aged 45 to 65 in good health and CMV-seropositive. This rearrangement joins TRBV2 to TRBJ1-3; no definite D call. Sequenced material: PBMCs. The CDR3 sequence is CASREASSGNTIYF. The DNA for the CDR3 is TGTGCCAGCAGGGAGGCTTCTTCTGGAAACACCATATATTTT.